This T cell receptor (beta chain) was documented in a study of CD8 T cells in ankylosing spondylitis. With regard to this clonotype: A junction end diverges from the germline sequence, so it may reflect a read error.

Germline V lookup: CDR1 SEHNR, CDR2 FQNEAQ (reference sequence). CDR3 size: 15 residues. A single record per CDR3 protein comes from TCRdb applying MiXCR to the 5' RACE reads. The sample holds 250,000 to 400,000 distinct CDR3 sequences, roughly 12% seen once. This sequence joins TRBV7-9 and TRBJ2-3; weak D call: TRBD1 (5 bases). This clonotype originated in a female donor with ankylosing spondylitis or in good health (not recorded which). The sequenced sample consisted of blood, either unsorted or a sorted T cell fraction (not recorded which). CDR3 DNA sequence: TGTGCCAGCAGCTTAGGTGGGGCTCGGGCAGATACGCACTATTTT. It yields the protein CASSLGGARADTHYF.